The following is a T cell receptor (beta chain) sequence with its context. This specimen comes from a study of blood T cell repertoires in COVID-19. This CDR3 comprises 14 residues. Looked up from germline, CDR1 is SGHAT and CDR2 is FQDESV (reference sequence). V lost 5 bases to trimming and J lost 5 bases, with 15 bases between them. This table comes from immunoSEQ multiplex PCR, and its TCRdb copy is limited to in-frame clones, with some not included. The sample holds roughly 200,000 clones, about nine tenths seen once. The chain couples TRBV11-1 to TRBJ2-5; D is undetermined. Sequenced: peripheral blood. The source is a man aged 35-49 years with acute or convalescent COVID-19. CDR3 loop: CASSPWPVRETQYF. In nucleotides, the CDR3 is TGTGCCAGCAGCCCATGGCCCGTGCGGGAGACCCAGTACTTC.